This passage covers 25 T cell receptor beta chains from one sample sequenced in a study of low-dose radiotherapy and immunotherapy resistance in tumors. With TRAV- and TRBV-specific primers, first-strand cDNA was made, covering the alpha and beta chains. Amplification, which lasted around 21 PCR cycles, used a constant-region primer and V-primer adapter to amplify TCRs. TCRdb reanalysed the reads using MiXCR and keeps one entry per CDR3 protein. The data hold tens of thousands of distinct CDR3 sequences, with less than 30% observed a single time. The time point denotes: after trial treatment. Treatment in this sample: LDRT plus nivolumab, ipilimumab, low-dose cyclophosphamide and aspirin (RACIN trial). The material sequenced was PBMCs, taken after low-dose radiotherapy plus immunotherapy. The receptors derive from a male donor with prostate cancer.

This chain joins TRBV15 and TRBJ1-5; D remains unclear. Germline V lookup: CDR1 LNHNV, CDR2 YYDKDF (reference sequence). The ends were cut back, 0 bases at V and 4 bases at J, with 1 base in the middle. This CDR3 is built from 12 residues. Written as DNA, the CDR3 is TGTGCCACCAGCAGAGATAATCAGCCCCAGCATTTT. As protein: CATSRDNQPQHF.

This clonotype was seen many times. V and J are TRBV5-1 and TRBJ2-7; D is ambiguous. The germline gives CDR1 SGHRS, CDR2 YFSETQ. The CDR3 is 16 amino acids. Between the trimmed V and J ends, which lost 4 bases and 2 bases, there was a span of 19 bases. The CDR3 DNA is TGCGCCAGCAGCCTCCGTACGTCAGGCTCGACCTACGAGCAGTACTTC. Translated, it gives CASSLRTSGSTYEQYF.

This clonotype was counted many times. V usage is TRBV6-2 or TRBV6-3 and J usage is TRBJ1-2; no clear D gene. Germline CDR1 is MNHEY and CDR2 is SVGEGT. This CDR3 has 14 amino acids. Between the trimmed V and J ends, which lost 0 bases and 7 bases, there was a span of 12 bases. The CDR3 loop is CASSYSGSLGGYTF. CDR3 in DNA: TGTGCCAGCAGTTACTCTGGAAGCCTAGGTGGCTACACCTTC.

The sample holds many counts of this clonotype. The chain is built from TRBV5-1 and TRBJ1-2, with D possibly matching TRBD1 (5 bases). V was pared by 4 bases and J by 2 bases, with 6 bases between. The CDR3 has 12 residues. CDR1 and CDR2 from the germline V gene are SGHRS and YFSETQ. Here the CDR3 reads CASSRGNYGYTF. In DNA form, the CDR3 reads TGCGCCAGCAGCCGGGGGAACTATGGCTACACCTTC.

This clonotype was seen ten or more times. The chain has TRBV2 and TRBJ1-4, with D possibly TRBD1 on 5 matching bases. The CDR3 is made up of 12 amino acids. Trimming cost V 6 bases and J 6 bases, with 8 bases left between them. Germline V gives CDR1 SNHLY, CDR2 FYNNEI. In DNA, the CDR3 is TGTGCCAGCAGCAGGGAGGATGAAAAACTGTTTTTT. This encodes CASSREDEKLFF.

Sample share makes this clonotype medium-sized (0.01 to 0.1%). The CDR3 loop reads CASRPELGLWDEQYF. The CDR3 DNA reads TGTGCCAGCAGACCCGAACTAGGCCTCTGGGACGAGCAGTACTTC. V gene TRBV2 combines with J gene TRBJ2-7; D may be TRBD2 (5 bases). The CDR3 is 15 residues long. V lost 6 bases, J lost 5 bases, and 20 bases lay in between. Germline CDR1 reads SNHLY; CDR2 reads FYNNEI.

This clonotype was observed a single time. V usage is TRBV5-6 and J usage is TRBJ2-5; maybe TRBD1 (5 bases). V lost 0 bases to trimming and J lost 5 bases, with 14 bases between them. The CDR3 spans 15 residues. The germline CDR1 and CDR2 sequences are SGHDT and YYEEEE. The CDR3 sequence: CASSLVTGPGETQYF. CDR3 sequence (DNA): TGTGCCAGCAGCTTGGTTACAGGACCCGGGGAGACCCAGTACTTC.

This clonotype has ten or more counts. The genes are TRBV4-1 and TRBJ2-7, with 8 bases aligning to TRBD1. J lost 6 bases, V lost 3 bases, and 4 bases had no gene match. The CDR3 length is 13 residues. CDR1 is MGHRA, CDR2 YSYEKL, per germline. CDR3 protein: CASSQGQEVEQYF. CDR3 nucleotides: TGCGCCAGCAGCCAGGGACAGGAGGTCGAGCAGTACTTC.

This clonotype occurred many times. The chain employs TRBV6-1 and TRBJ2-2, with TRBD2 matching over 8 bases. Germline V CDR1 and CDR2: MNHNS, SASEGT. There are 16 residues in the CDR3. With V trimmed by 6 bases and J by 5 bases, 11 bases remained unmatched. The CDR3 DNA follows: TGTGCCAGCAGCGCGGGGGGTCTCCCCACGACCGGGGAGCTGTTTTTT. Translated: CASSAGGLPTTGELFF.

This clonotype was seen repeatedly, ten times or more. This sequence joins TRBV20-1 and TRBJ2-2, with TRBD1 matching 8 bases. The germline CDR1 and CDR2 sequences are DFQATT and SNEGSKA (reference sequence). V shed 5 bases, J shed 4 bases, and the junction held 9 bases outside the gene matches. The CDR3 runs to 15 residues. The CDR3 DNA sequence: TGCAGTGCTCAGAAATGGACAGGGAGCACCGGGGAGCTGTTTTTT. Amino acid sequence: CSAQKWTGSTGELFF.

Details on this clonotype: With only one base between it and a far larger clone, this is likely a read error. This chain links TRBV5-5 with TRBJ2-1; D gene uncertain. The CDR3 loop spans 16 amino acids. V shed 1 base and J shed 5 bases, with 16 bases lying between them. CDR1 SGHKS and CDR2 YYEKEE come from the germline V gene (reference sequence). The CDR3 region has the DNA TGTGCCAGCAGCTTGAGGTTTGGATCCGCTGACAATGAGCAGTTCTTC. Translation: CASSLRFGSADNEQFF.

This clonotype has ten or more counts. The rearrangement links TRBV29-1 to TRBJ2-7; 8 bases line up with TRBD1. Germline V gives CDR1 SQVTM, CDR2 ANQGSEA. The CDR3 runs 13 residues. The J segment lost 3 bases and the V segment lost 6 bases, leaving 7 bases of the junction unmatched. This CDR3 reads CSVGTGQGYEQYF. In nucleotides, the CDR3 is TGCAGCGTCGGAACCGGACAGGGCTACGAGCAGTACTTC.

This clonotype was seen at least ten times. This sequence joins TRBV10-3 and TRBJ2-1; 14 bases map to TRBD2. Per germline, CDR1 ENHRY and CDR2 SYGVKD. This CDR3 has 16 residues. The ends lost 7 bases at V and 1 base at J; junction bases unmatched: 3. The CDR3 sequence is CAIKTSGGGSYNEQFF. The CDR3 DNA reads as TGTGCCATCAAGACTAGCGGGGGGGGTTCCTACAATGAGCAGTTCTTC.

At least ten counts were recorded for this clonotype. This chain uses TRBV5-8 with TRBJ2-7; perhaps TRBD1 as D (6 bases). This CDR3 region has 15 residues. Germline loops: CDR1 SGHTS, CDR2 YDEGEE. V was pared by 1 base and J by 7 bases, with 18 bases between. The CDR3 reads CASSLNGQPLGEQYF. The CDR3 bases are TGTGCCAGCAGCTTGAACGGACAGCCCCTCGGAGAGCAGTACTTC.

This clonotype was observed at least ten times. This chain connects TRBV9 to TRBJ1-1, with 7 positions matching TRBD1. With V trimmed by 3 bases and J by 4 bases, 3 bases remained unmatched. This CDR3 is built from 13 residues. Germline lookup yields CDR1 SGDLS and CDR2 YYNGEE. The CDR3 DNA reads TGTGCCAGCAGCGACAGGGGTGGCACTGAAGCTTTCTTT. Protein product: CASSDRGGTEAFF.

The V call is TRBV5-5, the J call TRBJ2-7; 8 bases are shared with TRBD1. Germline CDR1 reads SGHKS; CDR2 reads YYEKEE (reference sequence). This CDR3 has 16 amino acids. V dropped 4 bases and J dropped 5; count of bases not matched to a gene: 14. CDR3 sequence (DNA): TGTGCCAGCAGCGAGCCGGGTCAGGGGGCTAGGAACGAGCAGTACTTC. It specifies CASSEPGQGARNEQYF.

This clonotype showed up many times. The CDR3 DNA reads as TGCAGTGTTAGTGAGACTAGCGGAGGCACAGATACGCAGTATTTT. Translated: CSVSETSGGTDTQYF. V and J are TRBV20-1 and TRBJ2-3, with 9 bases lining up with TRBD2. Trimming cost V 7 bases and J 1 base; bases outside gene matches: 9. Germline assignment: CDR1 DFQATT and CDR2 SNEGSKA (reference sequence). The CDR3 loop spans 15 amino acids.

The chain is built from TRBV24-1 and TRBJ2-1; D gene unclear. The germline V and J ends were trimmed by 4 bases and 3 bases, with 6 bases remaining between them. Germline-derived CDR1 and CDR2 are KGHDR and SFDVKD. CDR3 size: 13 residues. CDR3 in amino acids: CATSDQDYNEQFF. CDR3 nucleotides: TGTGCCACCAGTGACCAGGACTACAATGAGCAGTTCTTC.

This clonotype has only a few counts. This chain links TRBV6-5 with TRBJ1-1, with D tentatively TRBD1 (5 bases). CDR1 and CDR2 (germline): MNHEY, SVGAGI. The germline V and J ends were trimmed by 5 bases and 4 bases, with 8 bases remaining between them. The CDR3 is 12 amino acids. The CDR3 nucleotides read TGTGCCAGCAGTGGGACCCTCACTGAAGCTTTCTTT. As protein: CASSGTLTEAFF.

Details on this clonotype: The conserved phenylalanine or tryptophan is not found at the CDR3 terminus, so this likely reflects a read error. The V and J genes are TRBV24-1 and TRBJ2-1, with D perhaps given as TRBD1 or TRBD2 (5 bases each). The germline CDR1 and CDR2 sequences are KGHDR and SFDVKD. The V and J ends lost 10 bases and 8 bases respectively, with 11 bases between them. The CDR3 loop spans 11 amino acids. The CDR3 DNA reads as TGTGCCACGACCCTGGGGGATGAGCAGTTCCTC. Amino acids: CATTLGDEQFL.

This clonotype occurred many times. The chain carries TRBV19 and TRBJ2-3; TRBD2 matches 8 bases. V was pared by 6 bases and J by 2 bases, with 4 bases of the junction left unmatched. This CDR3 contains 14 residues. CDR1 is LNHDA and CDR2 is SQIVND in the germline V gene (reference sequence). The CDR3 sequence: CASRTSDYTDTQYF. DNA of the CDR3: TGTGCCAGTAGGACTAGCGACTACACAGATACGCAGTATTTT.

This clonotype showed up many times. The chain links TRBV12-3 or TRBV12-4 to TRBJ1-4, with D possibly TRBD1 on 6 matching bases. This CDR3 contains 15 residues. The V gene lost 6 bases and the J gene lost 0 bases, with 11 bases spanning the gap. The CDR3 here is CASSKGGATNEKLFF. CDR3 nucleotides: TGTGCCAGCAGCAAGGGGGGTGCAACTAATGAAAAACTGTTTTTT.

With regard to this clonotype: One base separates it from a far larger clone, so it is likely a read error. V usage is TRBV5-4 and J usage is TRBJ2-7; D perhaps matches TRBD2 (5 bases). Trimming took off 4 bases at V and 3 bases at J, with 17 bases between the two ends. The germline gives CDR1 SGHNT, CDR2 YYREEE (reference sequence). The CDR3 runs 15 residues. CDR3 in amino acids: CASSADGELNYEQYF. The DNA of the CDR3 is TGTGCCAGCAGCGCGGACGGGGAACTAAACTACGAGCAGTACTTC.

Remarks on this clonotype: With a far larger clone one base away, a read error is the likely cause. The chain links TRBV24-1 to TRBJ2-7; 10 nucleotides align to TRBD1. This CDR3 region has 15 residues. Trimming at V came to 7 bases and at J to 7 bases, leaving 12 bases not matched to a gene. Looked up from germline, CDR1 is KGHDR and CDR2 is SFDVKD. CDR3 residues: CATSPRDRGYNEQYF. The CDR3 bases are TGTGCCACCAGCCCCCGGGACAGGGGCTACAATGAGCAGTACTTC.

The CDR3 spells CASSVGSTEAFF. CDR3 DNA: TGTGCCAGCAGCGTGGGGTCCACTGAAGCTTTCTTT. This chain links TRBV5-8 with TRBJ1-1; no firm D call. The CDR3 consists of 12 residues. CDR1 SGHTS and CDR2 YDEGEE come from the germline V gene. The V gene lost 4 bases and the J gene lost 4 bases, with 8 bases spanning the gap.